Included here is one T cell receptor beta chain sequence, with context. Antigen specificity is unknown. As processed by the authors: Junction-only sequences produced by ImmunoSEQ had no quality scores, so filtering differed. Sequencing used immunoSEQ multiplex PCR; TCRdb keeps in-frame clones, though not all of them. The DNA gave D and trimming, while V, J and clone size come from that table. Here the sample spans more than 1,200,000 clones, approximately 98.5% being singletons. These data originate in a study of shared clonotypes between healthy human individuals. Across the study: With ages of 18 to 49, the donors were a couple of women and three men. Plates per donor: three CD4 naive, three CD4 memory, two CD8 naive, one CD8 memory.

The CDR3 loop spans 16 amino acids. V was pared by 6 bases and J by 2 bases, with 20 bases between. Germline CDR1 MDHEN, CDR2 SYDVKM. General study findings and limits: Against clonotypes common to all four donors, non-shared ones had lower generation probabilities.

The specimen was naive CD4+ T cells sorted from blood. Subset described: CD45RA+ positively selected. This chain uses TRBV28 with TRBJ2-7; a weak D match, TRBD1 (6 bases). This receptor was obtained from a man aged 25-45 years in good health. The CDR3, as DNA: TGTGCCAGCAGCTTTCGAGTCCTCAGGGGTGCCTACGAGCAGTACTTC. Protein: CASSFRVLRGAYEQYF. Based on the CDR3 plus reference TRBV28 and TRBJ2-7, the full variable domain is DVKVTQSSRYLVKRTGEKVFLECVQDMDHENMFWYRQDPGLGLRLIYFSYDVKMKEKGDIPEGYSVSREKKERFSLILESASTNQTSMYLCASSFRVLRGAYEQYFGPGTRLTVT.